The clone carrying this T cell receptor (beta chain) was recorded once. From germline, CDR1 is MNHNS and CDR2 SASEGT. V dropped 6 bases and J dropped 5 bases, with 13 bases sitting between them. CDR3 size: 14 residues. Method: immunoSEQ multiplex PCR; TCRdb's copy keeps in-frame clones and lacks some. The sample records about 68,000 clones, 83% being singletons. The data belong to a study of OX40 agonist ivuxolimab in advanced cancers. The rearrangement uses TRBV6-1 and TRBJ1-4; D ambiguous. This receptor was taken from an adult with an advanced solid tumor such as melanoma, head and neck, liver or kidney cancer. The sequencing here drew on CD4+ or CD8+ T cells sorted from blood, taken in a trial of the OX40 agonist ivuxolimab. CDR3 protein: CASRSNGRNEKLFF. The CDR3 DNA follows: TGTGCCAGCAGGTCTAATGGGAGAAATGAAAAACTGTTTTTT.